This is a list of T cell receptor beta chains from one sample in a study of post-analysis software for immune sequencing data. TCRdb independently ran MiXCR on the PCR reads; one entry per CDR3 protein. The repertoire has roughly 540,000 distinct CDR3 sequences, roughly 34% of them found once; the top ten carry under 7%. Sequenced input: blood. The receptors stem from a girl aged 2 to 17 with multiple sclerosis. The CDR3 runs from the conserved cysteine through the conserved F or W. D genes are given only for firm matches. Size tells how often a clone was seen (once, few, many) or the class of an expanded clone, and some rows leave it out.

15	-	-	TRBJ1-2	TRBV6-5	TGTGCCAGCAGGAGATCCACGGGGGTGGGCTATGGCTACACCTTC	CASRRSTGVGYGYTF
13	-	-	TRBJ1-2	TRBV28	TGTGCCAGCTGGGCGGGGGCCCCCCGCGGCTACACCTTC	CASWAGAPRGYTF
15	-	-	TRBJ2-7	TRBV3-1	TGTGCCAGCAGCAAAGGACTCGCTAGCTCCTACGAGCAGTACTTC	CASSKGLASSYEQYF
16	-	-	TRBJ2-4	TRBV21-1	TGTGCCAGTCTTAGGGGACGGCCCCTAGCCAAAAACATTCAGTACTTC	CASLRGRPLAKNIQYF
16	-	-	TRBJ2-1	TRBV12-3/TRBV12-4	TGTGCCAGCAGTTTCCCCCCTTGGCCCGGGTGCAATGAGCAGTTCTTC	CASSFPPWPGCNEQFF
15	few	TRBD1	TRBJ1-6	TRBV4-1	TGCGCCAGCAGCCATGCGACAGGGCTCGATTCACCCCTCCACTTT	CASSHATGLDSPLHF
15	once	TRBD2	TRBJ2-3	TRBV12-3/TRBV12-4	TGTGCCAGCAGTCCCCACAAAAGCGGGGGGGATACGCAGTATTTT	CASSPHKSGGDTQYF
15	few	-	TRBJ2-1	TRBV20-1	TGCAGTGCTAGAGTTGAGGAGAGCTCCTACAATGAGCAGTTCTTC	CSARVEESSYNEQFF
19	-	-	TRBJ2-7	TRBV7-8	TGTGCCAGCAGCTTAATATCCTACGGGTCGGGGACGAGCTCCTACGAGCAGTACTTC	CASSLISYGSGTSSYEQYF
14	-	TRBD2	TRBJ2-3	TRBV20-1	TGCAGTGCTCGGCTGGCGGGGGGACGAGATACGCGGTATTTT	CSARLAGGRDTRYF
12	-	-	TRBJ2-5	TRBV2	TGTGCCAGCAGCGATAAGAGGGAGACCCAGTACTTC	CASSDKRETQYF
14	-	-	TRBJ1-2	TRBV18	TGTGCCAGCTCACCCCGGGCGCCGGTCTATGGCTACACCTTC	CASSPRAPVYGYTF
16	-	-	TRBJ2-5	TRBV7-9	TGTGCCAGCAGCCACCCGCGAGGCCGCGGGGAAGAGACCCAGTACTTC	CASSHPRGRGEETQYF
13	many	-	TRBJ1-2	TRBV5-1	TGTGCCAGCAGCTTAGCGGGGGACTATGGCTACACCTTC	CASSLAGDYGYTF
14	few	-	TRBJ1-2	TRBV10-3	TGTGCCATCAGTGATTTAGAAAGGAACTATGGCTACACCTTC	CAISDLERNYGYTF
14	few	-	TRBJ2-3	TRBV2	TGTGCCAGCAGTGAACTCGTCAGCACAGATACGCAGTATTTT	CASSELVSTDTQYF
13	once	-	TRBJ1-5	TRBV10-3	TGTGCCATCAGACGACAGTTAAATCAGCCCCAGCATTTT	CAIRRQLNQPQHF
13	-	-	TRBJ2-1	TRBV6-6	TGTGCCAGCAGTTACAGGGGAGGTAATGAGCGGTTCTTC	CASSYRGGNERFF
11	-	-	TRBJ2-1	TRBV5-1	TGCGCCAGCAGCTTCAGGCTTGAGCAGTTCTTC	CASSFRLEQFF
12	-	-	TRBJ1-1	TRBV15	TGTGCCACCAGCAGAGATTGGGGGGAAGCTTTCTTT	CATSRDWGEAFF
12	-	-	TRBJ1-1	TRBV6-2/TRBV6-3	TGTGCCAGCAGCCCCCATTACACTGAAGCTTTCTTT	CASSPHYTEAFF
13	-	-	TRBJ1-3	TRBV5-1	TGCGCCAGCACGCCAGAAGGAGGAAACACCATATATTTT	CASTPEGGNTIYF
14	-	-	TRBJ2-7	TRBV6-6	TGTGCCAGCAGTTACTCGATAGAGGGTCGAGAGCAGTACTTC	CASSYSIEGREQYF
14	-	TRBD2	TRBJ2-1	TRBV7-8	TGTGCCAGCAGTCTTAGGGAGGGGCGGCGTGAGCAGTTCTTC	CASSLREGRREQFF
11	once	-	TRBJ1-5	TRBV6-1	TGTGCCAGCAGTGAAGTTCAGCCCCAGCATTTT	CASSEVQPQHF
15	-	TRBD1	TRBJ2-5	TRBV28	TGTGCCAGCAGAACCCCCGGGACAGCTCAAGAGACCCAGTACTTC	CASRTPGTAQETQYF
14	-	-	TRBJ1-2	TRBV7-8	TGTGCCAGCAGCTCATCAAGTGGCCCACAGGGCTACACCTTC	CASSSSSGPQGYTF
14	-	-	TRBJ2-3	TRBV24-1	TGTGCCACCAAAGGAGCTTCGGAGACAGATACGCAGTATTTT	CATKGASETDTQYF
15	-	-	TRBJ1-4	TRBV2	TGTGCCAGCAGTTGGGCAGGCACAACTAATGAAAAACTGTTTTTT	CASSWAGTTNEKLFF
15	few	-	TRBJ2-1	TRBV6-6	TGTGCCAGCAGTTACAGGGAGAGCTCCTACAATGAGCAGTTCTTC	CASSYRESSYNEQFF
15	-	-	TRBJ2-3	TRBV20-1	TGCAGTGCTAGAGATTGGGTACTAGAAACAGATACGCAGTATTTT	CSARDWVLETDTQYF
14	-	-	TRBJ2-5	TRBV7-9	TGTGCCAGCAGCTTGGTCGGGACTGGGGAGACCCAGTACTTC	CASSLVGTGETQYF
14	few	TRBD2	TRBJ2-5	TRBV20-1	TGCAGTGCTAGAGGGCGCAGCGGGGGGGAGACCCAGTACTTC	CSARGRSGGETQYF
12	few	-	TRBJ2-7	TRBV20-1	TGCAGTGCCACCCCCCAGTCGTTCGAGCAGTACTTC	CSATPQSFEQYF
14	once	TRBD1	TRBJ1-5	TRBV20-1	TGCAGTGCGCGTCTTGACAGGGACAATCAGCCCCAGCATTTT	CSARLDRDNQPQHF
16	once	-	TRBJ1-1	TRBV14	TGTGCCAGCAGCGCCCAGGGTGGAGTTTTTAGGACTGAAGCTTTCTTT	CASSAQGGVFRTEAFF
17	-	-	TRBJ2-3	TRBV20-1	TGCAGTGCTAGAGATAGTTCGGCCAGGCTGGGCACAGATACGCAGTATTTT	CSARDSSARLGTDTQYF
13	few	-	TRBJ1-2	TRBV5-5	TGTGCCAGCAGCATGGGGCTAGACTATGGCTACACCTTC	CASSMGLDYGYTF
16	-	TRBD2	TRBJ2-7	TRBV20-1	TGCAGTGCTAGTGGGACTAGCGGGGCGGACTCTTACGAGCAGTACTTC	CSASGTSGADSYEQYF
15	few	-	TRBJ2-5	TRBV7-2	TGTGCCAGCAGCTTAAGTCCGGGGGACTTCTGGGCCCAGTACTTC	CASSLSPGDFWAQYF
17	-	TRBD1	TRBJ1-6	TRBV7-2	TGTGCCAGCAGCTTAGGGACAGGCAACGGTTGGAATTCACCCCTCCACTTT	CASSLGTGNGWNSPLHF
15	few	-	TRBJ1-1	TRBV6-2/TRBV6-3	TGTGCCAGCAGTTACGCGGAGGGGGGGAGGACTGAAGCTTTCTTT	CASSYAEGGRTEAFF
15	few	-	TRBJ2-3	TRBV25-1	TGTGCCAGCAGTACGGTAGGGAGAGGCACAGATACGCAGTATTTT	CASSTVGRGTDTQYF
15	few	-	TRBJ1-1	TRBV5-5	TGTGCCAGCAGCTTGACGAGGGGGGGGTTCACTGAAGCTTTCTTT	CASSLTRGGFTEAFF
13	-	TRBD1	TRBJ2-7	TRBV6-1	TGTGCCAGCACCGGACAGGGGTTAGGCGAGCAGTACTTC	CASTGQGLGEQYF
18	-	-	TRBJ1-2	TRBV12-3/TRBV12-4	TGTGCCAGCAGTTCTGGAGACGGAATACATCTAGCTAACTATGGCTACACCTTC	CASSSGDGIHLANYGYTF
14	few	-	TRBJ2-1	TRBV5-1	TGCGCCAGCGGTTCAGGGTCCACTTACAATGAGCAGTTCTTC	CASGSGSTYNEQFF
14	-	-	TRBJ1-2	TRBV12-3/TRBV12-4	TGTGCCAGCAGTTTCCGGACGGTCAGATATGGCTACACCTTC	CASSFRTVRYGYTF
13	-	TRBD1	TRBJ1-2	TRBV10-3	TGTGCCATCAGTGGAACAGGGGGGGATGGCTACACCTTC	CAISGTGGDGYTF